This T cell receptor (beta chain) appears in the sequencing data of a study of blood T cell repertoires in COVID-19. Background on the study: From T cells, B-cell-depleted T cells, or PBMCs came the material, which was cDNA or gDNA.

The germline CDR1 and CDR2 sequences are GTSNPN and SVGIG (reference sequence). CDR3 length: 14 residues. V gave up 5 bases and J gave up 8 bases; unmatched junction bases: 10. Some clones are missing from TCRdb's copy, which holds only in-frame ones; the method was immunoSEQ multiplex PCR. Of around 190,000 clones listed, 75% to 85% are singletons. This clone was observed once. Source material: peripheral blood. The chain couples TRBV30 to TRBJ2-1, with TRBD1 matching over 9 bases. The source is a middle-aged woman with COVID-19, enrolled during active disease. The CDR3 loop is CAWASGQGDHEQFF. The CDR3 coding sequence is TGTGCCTGGGCCTCGGGACAGGGAGACCATGAGCAGTTCTTC.